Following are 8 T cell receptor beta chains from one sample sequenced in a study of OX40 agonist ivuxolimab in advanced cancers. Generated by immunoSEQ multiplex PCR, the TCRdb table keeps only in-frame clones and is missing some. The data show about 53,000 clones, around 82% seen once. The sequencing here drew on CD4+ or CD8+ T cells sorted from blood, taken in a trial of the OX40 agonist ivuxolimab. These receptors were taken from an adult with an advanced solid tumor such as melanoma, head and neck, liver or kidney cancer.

CDR3 DNA: TGTGCCAGCAGTGAGCGGGACGGAATGAACACTGAAGCTTTCTTT. It translates to CASSERDGMNTEAFF. The chain couples TRBV6-4 to TRBJ1-1; D possibly corresponds to TRBD1 (5 bases). The CDR3 contains 15 residues. V lost 3 bases and J lost 0, with 11 bases in between. Germline CDR1 reads MRHNA; CDR2 reads SNTAGT.

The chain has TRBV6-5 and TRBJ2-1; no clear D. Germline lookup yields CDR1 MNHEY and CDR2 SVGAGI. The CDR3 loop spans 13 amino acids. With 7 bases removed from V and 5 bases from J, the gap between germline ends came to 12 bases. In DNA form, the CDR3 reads TGTGCCAGCACTAACTTGTTTAACAATGAGCAGTTCTTC. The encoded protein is CASTNLFNNEQFF.

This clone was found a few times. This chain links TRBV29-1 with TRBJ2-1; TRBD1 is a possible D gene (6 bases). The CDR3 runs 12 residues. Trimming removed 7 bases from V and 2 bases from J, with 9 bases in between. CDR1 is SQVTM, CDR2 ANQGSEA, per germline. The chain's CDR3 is CSAGTTYNEQFF. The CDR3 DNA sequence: TGCAGCGCCGGGACAACCTACAATGAGCAGTTCTTC.

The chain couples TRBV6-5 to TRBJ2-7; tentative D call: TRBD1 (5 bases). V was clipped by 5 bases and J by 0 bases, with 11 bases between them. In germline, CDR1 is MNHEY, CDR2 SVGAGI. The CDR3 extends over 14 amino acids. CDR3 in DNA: TGTGCCAGCAGTCGACAGAGAAGCTCCTACGAGCAGTACTTC. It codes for CASSRQRSSYEQYF.

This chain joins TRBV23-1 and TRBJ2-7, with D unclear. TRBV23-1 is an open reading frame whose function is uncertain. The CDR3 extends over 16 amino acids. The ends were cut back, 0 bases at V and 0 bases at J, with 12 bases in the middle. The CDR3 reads CASSQSPARSSYEQYF. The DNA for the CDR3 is TGCGCCAGCAGTCAATCGCCGGCCAGAAGCTCCTACGAGCAGTACTTC.

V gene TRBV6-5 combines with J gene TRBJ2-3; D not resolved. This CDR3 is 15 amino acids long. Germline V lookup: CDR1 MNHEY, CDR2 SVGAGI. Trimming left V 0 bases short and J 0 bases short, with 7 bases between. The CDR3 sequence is CASSYSLESTDTQYF. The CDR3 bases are TGTGCCAGCAGTTACTCTCTGGAGAGCACAGATACGCAGTATTTT.

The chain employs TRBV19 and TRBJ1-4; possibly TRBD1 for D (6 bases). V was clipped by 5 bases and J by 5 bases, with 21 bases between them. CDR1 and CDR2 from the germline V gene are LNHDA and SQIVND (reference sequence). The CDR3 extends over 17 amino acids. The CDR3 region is CASSHPLMDRRNEKLFF. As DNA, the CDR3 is TGTGCCAGTAGTCACCCGTTAATGGACAGAAGAAATGAAAAACTGTTTTTT.

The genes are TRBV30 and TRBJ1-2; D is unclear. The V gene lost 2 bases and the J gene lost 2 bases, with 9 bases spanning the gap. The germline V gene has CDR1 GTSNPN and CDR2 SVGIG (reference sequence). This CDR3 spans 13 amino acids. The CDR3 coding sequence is TGTGCCTGGAGTCTCCCGGGGAACTATGGCTACACCTTC. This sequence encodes CAWSLPGNYGYTF.